One and the same sample provided the 30 T cell receptor beta chains below, sequenced in a study of OX40 agonist ivuxolimab in advanced cancers. The repertoire was sequenced with immunoSEQ multiplex PCR; TCRdb's copy has only in-frame clones and lacks some. The sample holds some 57,000 clones; about 87% are singletons and the top ten take roughly 5%. Sequenced here: CD4+ or CD8+ T cells sorted from blood, sampled in a trial of the OX40 agonist ivuxolimab. These receptors were collected from an adult with an advanced solid tumor such as melanoma, head and neck, liver or kidney cancer.

The chain uses TRBV11-2 and TRBJ2-1, with 13 positions matching TRBD2. CDR1 is SGHAT, CDR2 FQNNGV, per germline. After removal of 5 bases from V and 9 bases from J, the junction contained 7 bases not matched to a gene. The CDR3 sequence is 15 residues long. The DNA for the CDR3 is TGTGCCAGCAGCATACTAGCGGGAGGGCTTATTGAGCAGTTCTTC. Its protein product is CASSILAGGLIEQFF.

The rearrangement joins TRBV5-1 to TRBJ2-3; TRBD1 might be the D (5 bases). From germline, CDR1 is SGHRS and CDR2 YFSETQ. CDR3 size: 17 residues. V gave up 0 bases and J gave up 5 bases, with 19 bases separating them. CDR3 amino acids: CASSLEGVKGQGDTQYF. For the CDR3, the DNA is TGCGCCAGCAGCTTGGAGGGTGTAAAGGGCCAGGGAGATACGCAGTATTTT.

This clone has only a few counts. The V call is TRBV28, the J call TRBJ1-1; TRBD1 matches 10 bases. V was pared by 4 bases and J by 11 bases, with 13 bases of the junction left unmatched. This CDR3 spans 15 amino acids. Germline V lookup: CDR1 MDHEN, CDR2 SYDVKM. The CDR3 DNA follows: TGTGCCAGCAGTTCCATGGGACAGGGGCACTTAGAGGCTTTCTTT. This gives the protein CASSSMGQGHLEAFF.

The V call is TRBV5-1, the J call TRBJ1-2, with 9 bases identical to TRBD1. Trimming removed 4 bases from V and 4 bases from J; junction bases left unmatched: 14. Germline values: CDR1 SGHRS, CDR2 YFSETQ. The CDR3 extends over 17 amino acids. The CDR3, as DNA: TGCGCCAGCAGCCTCTCCGGGACAGGGTTTACAGGCTATGGCTACACCTTC. Its translation is CASSLSGTGFTGYGYTF.

The chain couples TRBV11-3 to TRBJ2-2; D not resolved. Germline CDR1 reads SGHNT; CDR2 reads YENEEA. Trimming removed 4 bases from V and 4 bases from J, with 7 bases in between. This CDR3 has 13 residues. This CDR3 is CASSSYSTGELFF. CDR3 nucleotides: TGTGCCAGCAGCTCTTACTCCACCGGGGAGCTGTTTTTT.

V is TRBV9 and J is TRBJ2-7, with TRBD1 matching over 9 bases. CDR1 and CDR2 (germline): SGDLS, YYNGEE. This CDR3 spans 14 amino acids. V gave up 3 bases and J gave up 6 bases; unmatched junction bases: 7. The chain's CDR3 is CASSGGTGTGEQYF. The DNA for the CDR3 is TGTGCCAGCAGCGGAGGGACAGGGACTGGCGAGCAGTACTTC.

The J gene is TRBJ1-5, the V gene TRBV11-2; the D is unclear. There are 14 residues in the CDR3. Trimming stripped 5 bases from V and 2 bases from J, with 10 bases between. Germline CDR1 and CDR2: SGHAT and FQNNGV. In DNA form, the CDR3 reads TGTGCCAGCAGCCGAGGGCTCGGCAATCAGCCCCAGCATTTT. Encoded protein: CASSRGLGNQPQHF.

V usage is TRBV18 and J usage is TRBJ2-7; a possible D gene is TRBD2 (6 bases). The CDR3 covers 14 residues. The V gene lost 1 base and the J gene lost 5 bases, with 12 bases spanning the gap. In germline, CDR1 is KGHSH, CDR2 LQKENI. The CDR3, as DNA: TGTGCCAGCTCACCACGGTCCAGGGAGGACGAGCAGTACTTC. This sequence encodes CASSPRSREDEQYF.

The chain recombines TRBV2 with TRBJ1-1; D not certain. V shed 6 bases and J shed 8 bases, with 10 bases lying between them. The CDR3 length is 11 residues. The germline V gene has CDR1 SNHLY and CDR2 FYNNEI. The CDR3 reads CASSLTLEAFF. CDR3 DNA sequence: TGTGCCAGCAGCCTGACCCTGGAAGCTTTCTTT.

In its sample, this clone was seen once. The rearrangement links TRBV18 to TRBJ1-2, with TRBD1 as a possible D gene (6 bases). V lost 2 bases to trimming and J lost 2 bases, with 9 bases between them. The germline gives CDR1 KGHSH, CDR2 LQKENI. The CDR3 covers 14 residues. The CDR3 region has the DNA TGTGCCAGCTCACCAGGGGGCCTGAACTATGGCTACACCTTC. It is translated as CASSPGGLNYGYTF.

The chain is built from TRBV7-2 and TRBJ1-3, with D maybe TRBD1 (6 bases). The CDR3 contains 15 residues. The germline gives CDR1 SGHTA, CDR2 FQGNSA. Trimming removed 6 bases at V and 4 bases at J, with 16 bases between. The CDR3 region is CASSRGGARGNTIYF. The CDR3 DNA reads as TGTGCCAGCAGTCGAGGGGGAGCTAGGGGAAACACCATATATTTT.

This clone was seen only a few times. The chain is built from TRBV28 and TRBJ2-7; 12 positions match TRBD1. Germline CDR1 is MDHEN and CDR2 is SYDVKM. With 3 bases clipped from V and 2 bases from J, the junction kept 2 bases outside the gene matches. The CDR3 consists of 15 residues. This CDR3 reads CASSLGTGGPYEQYF. Written as DNA, the CDR3 is TGTGCCAGCAGTTTGGGGACAGGGGGCCCCTACGAGCAGTACTTC.

V gene TRBV11-2 combines with J gene TRBJ1-6; D gene unclear. This CDR3 is built from 17 residues. V lost 0 bases to trimming and J lost 9 bases, with 18 bases between them. Germline loops: CDR1 SGHAT, CDR2 FQNNGV. The CDR3 coding sequence is TGTGCCAGCAGCTTAGACCCAATAGGGCCCGGACGTTCACCCCTCCACTTT. Amino acid sequence: CASSLDPIGPGRSPLHF. Full variable domain (missing parts from reference TRBV11-2 and TRBJ1-6): EAGVAQSPRYKIIEKRQSVAFWCNPISGHATLYWYQQILGQGPKLLIQFQNNGVVDDSQLPKDRFSAERLKGVDSTLKIQPAKLEDSAVYLCASSLDPIGPGRSPLHFGNGTRLTVT.

This rearrangement joins TRBV29-1 to TRBJ1-1, with D unresolved. This CDR3 contains 14 residues. CDR1 and CDR2 (germline): SQVTM, ANQGSEA. The ends were cut back, 7 bases at V and 1 base at J, with 16 bases in the middle. CDR3 sequence (DNA): TGCAGCGGTTATACAAGGACCAAGAACACTGAAGCTTTCTTT. Protein sequence: CSGYTRTKNTEAFF.

This chain joins TRBV27 and TRBJ2-1; no firm D call. The CDR3 is made up of 16 amino acids. Germline V gene sequence: CDR1 MNHEY, CDR2 SMNVEV (reference sequence). The V end was cut by 6 bases, the J end by 3 bases, with 18 bases between. CDR3 sequence reads: CASRDPMARNYNEQFF. CDR3 DNA sequence: TGTGCCAGCAGGGACCCCATGGCCCGTAACTACAATGAGCAGTTCTTC.

The V and J genes are TRBV2 and TRBJ2-7; the D is unclear. The CDR3 is made up of 12 amino acids. The V end was cut by 2 bases, the J end by 5 bases, with 7 bases between. The germline V gene encodes CDR1 SNHLY and CDR2 FYNNEI. The CDR3 coding sequence is TGTGCCAGCAGTGAATTCAGCGACGAGCAGTACTTC. Its protein is CASSEFSDEQYF.

V gene TRBV2 combines with J gene TRBJ2-7, with 7 positions matching TRBD1. Trimming removed 8 bases from V and 5 bases from J; junction bases left unmatched: 9. CDR1 and CDR2 (germline): SNHLY, FYNNEI. CDR3 size: 13 residues. CDR3 loop: CASRPTGIHEQYF. CDR3 sequence (DNA): TGTGCCAGCCGACCGACAGGGATCCACGAGCAGTACTTC.

This clone was counted between two and nine times. CDR3 in amino acids: CASSQGLAVRLGTQYF. The CDR3 region has the DNA TGTGCCAGCAGTCAGGGACTAGCGGTGAGGTTAGGTACGCAGTATTTT. The chain carries TRBV27 and TRBJ2-3, with 11 bases aligning to TRBD2. J gave up 8 bases and V 5 bases, and 12 bases lay outside the gene matches. The CDR3 is 16 residues long. Germline V CDR1 and CDR2: MNHEY, SMNVEV (reference sequence).

The CDR3 region is CASSRDRGSTGELFF. CDR3 DNA: TGTGCCAGCAGTCGGGACAGGGGGAGTACCGGGGAGCTGTTTTTT. The rearrangement links TRBV6-5 to TRBJ2-2, with 11 bases that match TRBD1. J lost 5 bases, V lost 5 bases, and 4 bases had no gene match. CDR3 length: 15 residues. CDR1 and CDR2 from the germline V gene are MNHEY and SVGAGI.

The chain couples TRBV5-1 to TRBJ2-7; 9 bases are shared with TRBD1. The CDR3 consists of 18 residues. V gave up 4 bases and J gave up 8 bases; unmatched junction bases: 22. The germline V gene encodes CDR1 SGHRS and CDR2 YFSETQ. The DNA of the CDR3 is TGCGCCAGCAGCCCGAAGAAAATCACCGGGACAGGGTCGGGTCAGCAGTACTTC. This codes for CASSPKKITGTGSGQQYF.

The chain uses TRBV20-1 and TRBJ2-7; possible D gene TRBD1, 6 bases. CDR1 is DFQATT, CDR2 SNEGSKA, per germline (reference sequence). This CDR3 comprises 11 residues. The V end was cut by 4 bases, the J end by 5 bases, with 9 bases between. This CDR3 is CSATDSHEQYF. The CDR3 nucleotides read TGCAGTGCTACGGACAGCCACGAGCAGTACTTC.

V gene TRBV19 combines with J gene TRBJ1-2; tentative D call: TRBD1 (6 bases). Trimming cost V 3 bases and J 5 bases, with 25 bases left between them. CDR1 LNHDA and CDR2 SQIVND come from the germline V gene (reference sequence). The CDR3 totals 18 residues. CDR3 amino acids: CASSISWPTGRHSYGYTF. The DNA for the CDR3 is TGTGCCAGTAGTATCTCTTGGCCCACAGGGCGTCATTCTTATGGCTACACCTTC.

This clone has a single count. V gene TRBV18 combines with J gene TRBJ2-2; D remains ambiguous. The germline CDR1 and CDR2 sequences are KGHSH and LQKENI. The CDR3 sequence is 15 residues long. Trimming shortened V by 1 base and J by 2 bases, and 8 bases separated the two germline ends. CDR3 sequence (DNA): TGTGCCAGCTCACCACGTAGCCCCAACACCGGGGAGCTGTTTTTT. It codes for CASSPRSPNTGELFF.

The chain's CDR3 is CASRRQGSYTEAFF. The CDR3 nucleotides are TGTGCCAGCAGACGACAGGGATCTTACACTGAAGCTTTCTTT. This chain connects TRBV6-6 to TRBJ1-1, with TRBD1 matching 7 bases. There are 14 residues in the CDR3. The V gene end was trimmed by 6 bases and the J gene end by 3 bases; junction bases not matched to a gene: 7. Germline-derived CDR1 and CDR2 are MNHNY and SVGAGI (reference sequence).

The V gene is TRBV11-2, the J gene TRBJ1-2; D might be TRBD1 (5 bases). V gave up 4 bases and J gave up 4 bases, with 19 bases separating them. CDR1 SGHAT and CDR2 FQNNGV come from the germline V gene. CDR3 length: 16 amino acids. CDR3 sequence: CASSSVGGRSRYGYTF. DNA for the CDR3: TGTGCCAGCAGCTCCGTCGGGGGAAGAAGTCGCTATGGCTACACCTTC.

The rearrangement uses TRBV28 and TRBJ2-7, with 7 bases that match TRBD2. The CDR3 loop spans 15 amino acids. J gave up 4 bases and V 2 bases, and 8 bases lay outside the gene matches. CDR1 is MDHEN, CDR2 SYDVKM, per germline. CDR3: CASSLGGGGKYEQYF. CDR3 in DNA: TGTGCCAGCAGTTTAGGGGGGGGAGGAAAATACGAGCAGTACTTC.

This chain uses TRBV6-4 with TRBJ2-3; D is ambiguous. Trimming took off 2 bases at V and 4 bases at J, with 7 bases between the two ends. CDR1 and CDR2 (germline): MRHNA, SNTAGT. CDR3 length: 13 amino acids. This CDR3 is CASSDSYADTQYF. The DNA for the CDR3 is TGTGCCAGCAGTGACAGTTACGCAGATACGCAGTATTTT.

The chain recombines TRBV7-2 with TRBJ1-3, with 9 bases lining up with TRBD1. Unmatched junction bases numbered 2, after V lost 1 base and J lost 1 base. CDR3 size: 16 residues. Germline V gives CDR1 SGHTA, CDR2 FQGNSA. The CDR3 is CASSLGTGASGNTIYF. The CDR3 nucleotides are TGTGCCAGCAGCTTAGGGACAGGGGCATCTGGAAACACCATATATTTT.

V gene TRBV7-8 combines with J gene TRBJ2-1, with D perhaps TRBD2 (5 bases). The CDR3 length is 16 residues. Trimming took off 3 bases at V and 3 bases at J, with 15 bases between the two ends. Germline V gene sequence: CDR1 SGHVS, CDR2 FQNEAQ. CDR3 sequence: CASSFFEGLLYNEQFF. In nucleotides, the CDR3 is TGTGCCAGCAGCTTTTTTGAAGGACTCCTCTACAATGAGCAGTTCTTC.

The V call is TRBV28, the J call TRBJ1-1; 8 nucleotides align to TRBD1. CDR1 is MDHEN and CDR2 is SYDVKM in the germline V gene. With V trimmed by 4 bases and J by 11 bases, 6 bases remained unmatched. This CDR3 has 12 residues. CDR3 in DNA: TGTGCCAGCAGTTCCGGACAGGGTGGTGCTTTCTTT. Protein product: CASSSGQGGAFF. Looking up the rest from reference TRBV28 and TRBJ1-1 gives the full variable domain: DVKVTQSSRYLVKRTGEKVFLECVQDMDHENMFWYRQDPGLGLRLIYFSYDVKMKEKGDIPEGYSVSREKKERFSLILESASTNQTSMYLCASSSGQGGAFFGQGTRLTVV.